This T cell receptor beta chain was obtained from a study of T cell responses to AZD1222 COVID-19 vaccine. Study-level points and caveats: With dominance at 160-218 and 743-854, vaccine-associated CD4 TCRs spanned spike.

Per germline, CDR1 MDHEN and CDR2 SYDVKM. After removal of 6 bases from V and 5 bases from J, the junction contained 16 bases not matched to a gene. The CDR3 spans 17 residues. In the case of this clone: Antigen unknown.

The method was immunoSEQ multiplex PCR; TCRdb's version includes in-frame clones alone and lacks a portion of them. The sample holds roughly 100,000 clones; roughly 84% are singletons and the top ten take 13%. Here the sequenced sample was peripheral blood, taken on day 0 of AZD1222 vaccination. V and J are TRBV28 and TRBJ2-7; 10 bases are shared with TRBD1. The source is an adult in good health. CDR3 residues: CASRSDRGRALYNEQYF. The CDR3 DNA sequence: TGTGCCAGCAGATCCGACAGGGGGCGAGCCCTCTATAACGAGCAGTACTTC.